These 27 T cell receptor beta chains share one sample of origin, sequenced in a study of control samples from healthy donors and cancer patients. Method: immunoSEQ multiplex PCR; TCRdb's copy keeps in-frame clones and lacks some. The table has under 100,000 clones, about 85% seen once; the top ten hold over 13%. Material for sequencing was blood. All receptors come from a woman aged 70 to 79 in good health.

The gene calls are TRBV13 and TRBJ2-1; no firm D call. V was shortened by 0 bases and J by 0 bases, with 9 bases between the two germline ends. Germline-derived CDR1 and CDR2 are PRHDT and FYEKMQ (reference sequence). The CDR3 covers 16 residues. The CDR3 reads CASSLGGRSSYNEQFF. CDR3 nucleotide sequence: TGTGCCAGCAGCTTAGGAGGACGGAGCTCCTACAATGAGCAGTTCTTC.

The chain combines TRBV5-5 with TRBJ1-2; D might be TRBD1 (6 bases). V was cut by 0 bases and J by 2 bases, with 8 bases left in between. This CDR3 comprises 14 residues. Germline V gene sequence: CDR1 SGHKS, CDR2 YYEKEE (reference sequence). CDR3 nucleotide sequence: TGTGCCAGCAGCTTGGGGCAGGGGAACTATGGCTACACCTTC. Translation gives CASSLGQGNYGYTF.

The chain links TRBV30 to TRBJ1-2, with a tentative D call TRBD1 (6 bases). The germline CDR1 and CDR2 sequences are GTSNPN and SVGIG (reference sequence). Trimming cost V 0 bases and J 4 bases, with 9 bases left between them. The CDR3 extends over 13 amino acids. The CDR3 here is CAWSVGTRYGYTF. CDR3 nucleotide sequence: TGTGCCTGGAGTGTCGGGACACGCTATGGCTACACCTTC.

The gene calls are TRBV15 and TRBJ2-7; TRBD2 agrees at 11 bases. The CDR3 is 14 residues long. Trimming removed 3 bases from V and 4 bases from J; junction bases left unmatched: 2. Germline V gene lookup returns CDR1 LNHNV and CDR2 YYDKDF (reference sequence). The CDR3 loop is CATSSGLAGYEQYF. The CDR3 DNA reads as TGTGCCACCAGCAGTGGACTAGCGGGTTACGAGCAGTACTTC.

The gene calls are TRBV28 and TRBJ2-7; D ambiguous. Germline V gene sequence: CDR1 MDHEN, CDR2 SYDVKM. The V end lost 6 bases, the J end lost 6 bases, and 12 bases lay between the germline ends. This CDR3 comprises 12 residues. The CDR3 sequence is CASSVGPREQYF. CDR3 in DNA: TGTGCCAGCAGCGTTGGGCCTCGCGAGCAGTACTTC.

The V gene is TRBV29-1, the J gene TRBJ1-2, with D possibly TRBD1 on 6 matching bases. The V gene lost 0 bases and the J gene lost 3 bases, with 14 bases spanning the gap. CDR1 SQVTM and CDR2 ANQGSEA come from the germline V gene. This CDR3 is built from 15 residues. The CDR3 bases are TGCAGCGTTGAAGATCAGGGCAGGGGTTACTATGGCTACACCTTC. Encoded protein: CSVEDQGRGYYGYTF.

This chain connects TRBV5-1 to TRBJ1-2; no firm D call. This CDR3 region has 15 residues. V dropped 0 bases and J dropped 3 bases, with 12 bases sitting between them. CDR1 and CDR2 (germline): SGHRS, YFSETQ. The CDR3 is CASSLANREHYGYTF. The CDR3 DNA reads TGCGCCAGCAGCTTGGCCAATAGGGAGCACTATGGCTACACCTTC.

The rearrangement uses TRBV18 and TRBJ1-1; no reliable D call. V was shortened by 3 bases and J by 7 bases, with 12 bases between the two germline ends. The CDR3 runs to 13 residues. Looked up from germline, CDR1 is KGHSH and CDR2 is LQKENI. CDR3 DNA: TGTGCCAGCTCACCCAACGGTGGTTATGAAGCTTTCTTT. Translation gives CASSPNGGYEAFF.

This chain links TRBV30 with TRBJ1-2; tentatively, D is TRBD1 (5 bases). Germline-derived CDR1 and CDR2 are GTSNPN and SVGIG (reference sequence). The CDR3 contains 8 residues. Trimming took off 5 bases at V and 10 bases at J, with 5 bases between the two ends. This CDR3 is CAWGAYTF. The CDR3 region has the DNA TGTGCCTGGGGGGCCTACACCTTC.

The CDR3 region is CSVGFRGWNTEAFF. DNA of the CDR3: TGCAGCGTTGGGTTCAGGGGATGGAACACTGAAGCTTTCTTT. The genes are TRBV29-1 and TRBJ1-1, with D possibly matching TRBD1 (6 bases). With 4 bases removed from V and 1 base from J, the gap between germline ends came to 13 bases. From germline, CDR1 is SQVTM and CDR2 ANQGSEA. The CDR3 runs to 14 residues.

This chain links TRBV12-3 or TRBV12-4 with TRBJ2-3, with D tentatively TRBD1 (5 bases). This CDR3 contains 13 residues. V lost 6 bases to trimming and J lost 4 bases, with 11 bases between them. The CDR3 loop reads CASRQAPADTQYF. The CDR3 DNA is TGTGCCAGCAGACAGGCCCCCGCAGATACGCAGTATTTT.

As to this clone: The same CDR3 is also encoded by other DNA sequences in this sample. This chain connects TRBV7-2 to TRBJ1-2, with D maybe TRBD1 (6 bases). With 4 bases removed from V and 4 bases from J, the gap between germline ends came to 13 bases. Per the germline V gene, CDR1 is SGHTA and CDR2 is FQGNSA. The CDR3 has 14 amino acids. The CDR3 sequence: CASSSSGGTYGYTF. The CDR3 DNA reads TGTGCCAGCAGCTCCAGCGGGGGCACCTATGGCTACACCTTC.

The chain combines TRBV5-4 with TRBJ2-5, with D tentatively TRBD1 or TRBD2 (5 bases each). The CDR3 sequence is 14 residues long. CDR1 and CDR2 (germline): SGHNT, YYREEE (reference sequence). V lost 3 bases, J lost 2 bases, and 11 bases lay in between. CDR3: CASSYRDGQETQYF. The CDR3 DNA reads as TGTGCCAGCAGCTACCGGGACGGACAAGAGACCCAGTACTTC.

CDR3 loop: CASSARTDDEQFF. The DNA of the CDR3 is TGTGCCAGCTCAGCTCGGACAGACGATGAGCAGTTCTTC. The V call is TRBV18, the J call TRBJ2-1; maybe TRBD1 (6 bases). Germline assignment: CDR1 KGHSH and CDR2 LQKENI. V was shortened by 5 bases and J by 8 bases, with 13 bases between the two germline ends. CDR3 length: 13 residues. The full variable domain, rest sourced from reference TRBV18 and TRBJ2-1, is NAGVMQNPRHLVRRRGQEARLRCSPMKGHSHVYWYRQLPEEGLKFMVYLQKENIIDESGMPKERFSAEFPKEGPSILRIQQVVRGDSAAYFCASSARTDDEQFFGPGTRLTVL.

The V and J genes are TRBV6-5 and TRBJ1-1, with 7 bases identical to TRBD1. The CDR3 length is 13 residues. The J segment lost 4 bases and the V segment lost 6 bases, leaving 5 bases of the junction unmatched. Per the germline V gene, CDR1 is MNHEY and CDR2 is SVGAGI. In DNA, the CDR3 is TGTGCCAGCAGGCGCAGGGGGGGCACTGAAGCTTTCTTT. This gives the protein CASRRRGGTEAFF.

The chain has TRBV6-4 and TRBJ1-2; maybe TRBD1 (5 bases). With 4 bases removed from V and 8 bases from J, the gap between germline ends came to 23 bases. This CDR3 has 16 amino acids. The germline V gene has CDR1 MRHNA and CDR2 SNTAGT. Here the CDR3 reads CASSALHKGPTEGYTF. The CDR3 bases are TGTGCCAGCAGTGCCCTCCATAAGGGACCGACGGAGGGCTACACCTTC.

This clone was observed once. This chain joins TRBV7-2 and TRBJ1-6; 8 nucleotides agree with TRBD1. The CDR3 totals 15 residues. The V segment lost 3 bases and the J segment 9 bases; nucleotides outside the gene matches: 7. Germline CDR1 and CDR2: SGHTA and FQGNSA. CDR3 in DNA: TGTGCCAGCAGCTTCGGACAGGGAAGAGGTTCACCCCTCCACTTT. Translated: CASSFGQGRGSPLHF.

The chain links TRBV28 to TRBJ1-2; 8 bases match TRBD1. After removal of 5 bases from V and 3 bases from J, the junction contained 11 bases not matched to a gene. The CDR3 totals 16 residues. Germline V CDR1 and CDR2: MDHEN, SYDVKM. Written as DNA, the CDR3 is TGTGCCAGCAGTCCCAGTGTCGGGACAGGCGACTATGGCTACACCTTC. Its protein is CASSPSVGTGDYGYTF.

The chain recombines TRBV27 with TRBJ1-3; D ambiguous. Germline lookup yields CDR1 MNHEY and CDR2 SMNVEV (reference sequence). The CDR3 consists of 12 residues. V was shortened by 4 bases and J by 7 bases, with 8 bases between the two germline ends. The DNA of the CDR3 is TGTGCCAGCAGTTCCCTTGGCAACACCATATATTTT. Translated, it gives CASSSLGNTIYF.

The J gene is TRBJ1-3, the V gene TRBV30; D is ambiguous. Germline CDR1 is GTSNPN and CDR2 is SVGIG (reference sequence). V shed 5 bases and J shed 3 bases, with 8 bases lying between them. The CDR3 length is 12 residues. CDR3 amino acids: CAWGSLGNTIYF. CDR3 sequence (DNA): TGTGCCTGGGGTTCACTTGGAAACACCATATATTTT. The whole variable domain, remainder taken from reference TRBV30 and TRBJ1-3, is SQTIHQWPATLVQPVGSPLSLECTVEGTSNPNLYWYRQAAGRGLQLLFYSVGIGQISSEVPQNLSASRPQDRQFILSSKKLLLSDSGFYLCAWGSLGNTIYFGEGSWLTVV.

This chain uses TRBV10-3 with TRBJ2-7; 9 bases align to TRBD1. Germline lookup yields CDR1 ENHRY and CDR2 SYGVKD. J was trimmed by 7 bases and V by 3 bases; bases with no gene match: 7. CDR3 length: 14 residues. The CDR3 here is CAISELQGAYEQYF. The CDR3 region has the DNA TGTGCCATCAGTGAACTACAGGGGGCGTATGAGCAGTACTTC.

This chain links TRBV5-4 with TRBJ1-1; D is ambiguous. The CDR3 spans 15 residues. Trimming shortened V by 0 bases and J by 2 bases, and 11 bases separated the two germline ends. Germline CDR1 is SGHNT and CDR2 is YYREEE (reference sequence). The CDR3 coding sequence is TGTGCCAGCAGCTTGGATATAGCAGTAAACACTGAAGCTTTCTTT. Translated: CASSLDIAVNTEAFF.

The chain recombines TRBV6-5 with TRBJ2-7, with 8 bases fitting TRBD1. V dropped 5 bases and J dropped 2; count of bases not matched to a gene: 5. The CDR3 contains 14 residues. Germline V gene data show CDR1 as MNHEY and CDR2 as SVGAGI. DNA of the CDR3: TGTGCCAGCAGTACAGACAGGGGAGCCTACGAGCAGTACTTC. Its translation: CASSTDRGAYEQYF.

This rearrangement joins TRBV11-2 to TRBJ2-1; possibly TRBD1 for D (6 bases). The germline CDR1 and CDR2 sequences are SGHAT and FQNNGV. CDR3 length: 18 amino acids. Trimming took off 5 bases at V and 0 bases at J, with 20 bases between the two ends. This CDR3 is CASSPNLRDKSSYNEQFF. The CDR3 bases are TGTGCCAGCAGCCCCAACCTCCGGGACAAGAGCTCCTACAATGAGCAGTTCTTC. Supplemented by reference TRBV11-2 and TRBJ2-1, the full variable domain reads EAGVAQSPRYKIIEKRQSVAFWCNPISGHATLYWYQQILGQGPKLLIQFQNNGVVDDSQLPKDRFSAERLKGVDSTLKIQPAKLEDSAVYLCASSPNLRDKSSYNEQFFGPGTRLTVL.

The rearrangement links TRBV5-5 to TRBJ1-4; maybe TRBD1 (5 bases). V was trimmed by 0 bases and J by 8 bases, leaving 20 bases between them. The germline gives CDR1 SGHKS, CDR2 YYEKEE (reference sequence). The CDR3 extends over 17 amino acids. In DNA form, the CDR3 reads TGTGCCAGCAGCTTGGCCAGGGTAAGCTCCAGCATGGAAAAACTGTTTTTT. As protein: CASSLARVSSSMEKLFF.

The CDR3 nucleotides read TGTGCCAGCAGCCAAGGAGACAGGGGAACTTCACCCCTCCACTTT. Residues: CASSQGDRGTSPLHF. This chain uses TRBV3-1 (or the pseudogene TRBV3-2) with TRBJ1-6, with TRBD1 identical over 8 bases. The V segment lost 1 base and the J segment 9 bases; nucleotides outside the gene matches: 5. Looked up from germline, CDR1 is LGHDT and CDR2 is YNNKEL (reference sequence). This CDR3 spans 15 amino acids.

The V call is TRBV3-1 (or the pseudogene TRBV3-2), the J call TRBJ2-5; D is unresolved. From germline, CDR1 is LGHDT and CDR2 YNNKEL (reference sequence). Trimming stripped 4 bases from V and 4 bases from J, with 7 bases between. The CDR3 has 12 residues. CDR3 in DNA: TGTGCCAGCAGCCCCCACTCAGAGACCCAGTACTTC. This encodes CASSPHSETQYF.